These 15 T cell receptor beta chains originate from one sample sequenced in a study of CD8 T cells in ankylosing spondylitis. The study, taken as a whole, reports: A TCR beta motif made of several highly homologous variants seemed typical of ankylosing spondylitis blood.

TCRdb analysed the 5' RACE reads with MiXCR anew, one entry per CDR3 protein. The data show 500,000 to 550,000 distinct CDR3 sequences, roughly an eighth seen once. These receptors' targets are unknown. Specimen: blood, either unsorted or a sorted T cell fraction (not recorded which). The receptors were gathered from a male donor with ankylosing spondylitis.

The V call is TRBV12-3 or TRBV12-4, the J call TRBJ2-5, with TRBD2 identical over 10 bases. The CDR3 length is 15 residues. The trim removed 6 bases at V and 5 bases at J, leaving 9 bases unmatched. The CDR3 is CASSSISGRRETQYF. The CDR3 DNA is TGTGCCAGCAGCTCAATTAGCGGGAGGAGGGAGACCCAGTACTTC.

The chain has TRBV19 and TRBJ2-3, with 8 bases matching TRBD2. Germline CDR1 reads LNHDA; CDR2 reads SQIVND (reference sequence). With V trimmed by 9 bases and J by 4 bases, 15 bases remained unmatched. This CDR3 region has 16 residues. Here the CDR3 reads CASTPQAGARPDTQYF. CDR3 DNA: TGTGCCAGCACCCCCCAAGCGGGGGCGAGACCAGATACGCAGTATTTT.

This sequence joins TRBV5-1 and TRBJ2-1; the D gene could be TRBD1 or TRBD2 (5 bases each). Per germline, CDR1 SGHRS and CDR2 YFSETQ. CDR3 length equals 15 residues. Trimming removed 0 bases from V and 8 bases from J, with 15 bases in between. CDR3 DNA sequence: TGCGCCAGCAGCTTGGGAGGGGCGTTTATGGATGAGCAGTTCTTC. Amino acids: CASSLGGAFMDEQFF.

The CDR3, as DNA: TGCAGTGCTATGCAGAGCTCCTATAATTCACCCCTCCACTTT. This translates into CSAMQSSYNSPLHF. The chain is built from TRBV20-1 and TRBJ1-6; D uncertain. The CDR3 runs to 14 residues. Trimming took off 4 bases at V and 0 bases at J, with 7 bases between the two ends. The germline V gene encodes CDR1 DFQATT and CDR2 SNEGSKA (reference sequence).

This rearrangement joins TRBV3-1 to TRBJ2-7; 11 bases line up with TRBD2. V trimming: 7 bases; J trimming: 1 base; junction bases outside the gene matches: 3. Looked up from germline, CDR1 is LGHDT and CDR2 is YNNKEL (reference sequence). CDR3 length: 14 residues. CDR3 bases: TGTGCCAGCACTTCTAGCGGGAGGTCCTACGAGCAGTACTTC. It encodes CASTSSGRSYEQYF.

V usage is TRBV7-9 and J usage is TRBJ1-1; a weak D match, TRBD1 (5 bases). Germline V gene sequence: CDR1 SEHNR, CDR2 FQNEAQ (reference sequence). This CDR3 is built from 14 residues. Between the trimmed V and J ends, which lost 0 bases and 6 bases, there was a span of 11 bases. The CDR3 spells CASSLAGGSAEAFF. In DNA, the CDR3 is TGTGCCAGCAGCTTAGCTGGGGGGTCCGCTGAAGCTTTCTTT.

The table lists this clonotype with many counts. This chain connects TRBV5-1 to TRBJ2-5; maybe TRBD2 (5 bases). Germline CDR1 reads SGHRS; CDR2 reads YFSETQ. The length of the CDR3 is 13 residues. V was cut by 1 base and J by 7 bases, with 11 bases left in between. The CDR3 DNA follows: TGCGCCAGCAGCTTGTATAGGACTGGGACCCAGTACTTC. This translates into CASSLYRTGTQYF.

The chain is built from TRBV14 and TRBJ1-1, with 7 bases matching TRBD1. Germline V gene data show CDR1 as SGHDN and CDR2 as FVKESK. Trimming took 0 bases from V and 5 from J; bases not matched to a gene: 9. The CDR3 loop spans 16 amino acids. This chain's CDR3 is CASSQDPGQAWTEAFF. CDR3 bases: TGTGCCAGCAGCCAAGACCCAGGACAGGCTTGGACTGAAGCTTTCTTT.

The V call is TRBV10-3, the J call TRBJ2-1; D gene unclear. CDR3 length equals 11 residues. The germline CDR1 and CDR2 sequences are ENHRY and SYGVKD. The V gene lost 6 bases and the J gene lost 5 bases, with 5 bases spanning the gap. The CDR3 DNA reads TGTGCCATCAGGGCGGACAATGAGCAGTTCTTC. Encoded protein: CAIRADNEQFF.

This clonotype was detected many times. The chain joins TRBV11-2 to TRBJ2-7; TRBD1 aligns across 8 bases. CDR1 SGHAT and CDR2 FQNNGV come from the germline V gene. CDR3 size: 14 residues. V lost 5 bases to trimming and J lost 3 bases; unmatched junction nucleotides: 6. The CDR3 here is CASSVNRGNYEQYF. CDR3 DNA sequence: TGTGCCAGCAGCGTGAACAGGGGGAACTACGAGCAGTACTTC.

This clonotype appeared a few times. As DNA, the CDR3 is TGCAGTGCTAGACGCGGGAGCTCCTACAATGAGCAGTTCTTC. It yields the protein CSARRGSSYNEQFF. V gene TRBV20-1 combines with J gene TRBJ2-1, with 7 bases identical to TRBD2. V lost 2 bases, J lost 0 bases, and 1 base stayed unmatched. This CDR3 is 14 amino acids long. The germline CDR1 and CDR2 sequences are DFQATT and SNEGSKA (reference sequence).

This clonotype has only a few counts. The chain carries TRBV6-2 or TRBV6-3 and TRBJ1-1; TRBD1 agrees at 7 bases. Per germline, CDR1 MNHEY and CDR2 SVGEGT. The CDR3 spans 15 residues. J lost 1 base, V lost 8 bases, and 10 bases had no gene match. For the CDR3, the DNA is TGTGCCAGCTTTTCCTCGACAGGGTGGAACACTGAAGCTTTCTTT. Its translation is CASFSSTGWNTEAFF.

This clonotype was picked up a small number of times. The rearrangement joins TRBV14 to TRBJ1-2; D is unresolved. Germline V gene data show CDR1 as SGHDN and CDR2 as FVKESK. V shed 2 bases and J shed 7 bases, with 11 bases lying between them. This CDR3 comprises 13 residues. The CDR3 coding sequence is TGTGCCAGCAGCCAATGGGTAGGGATTGGCTACACCTTC. Its translation is CASSQWVGIGYTF.

There are a few counts of this clonotype. V is TRBV5-1 and J is TRBJ2-7; TRBD2 aligns across 10 bases. The V gene's germline CDR1 is SGHRS and CDR2 YFSETQ. Trimming removed 4 bases from V and 9 bases from J; junction bases left unmatched: 13. CDR3 length equals 15 residues. The CDR3 is CASSQSGTSAPLQYV. The CDR3 coding sequence is TGCGCCAGCAGCCAATCCGGGACTAGCGCCCCGTTGCAGTACGTC.

The chain employs TRBV29-1 and TRBJ1-1, with TRBD1 as a possible D gene (5 bases). CDR3 size: 14 residues. Germline loops: CDR1 SQVTM, CDR2 ANQGSEA. The ends were cut back, 4 bases at V and 4 bases at J, with 16 bases in the middle. This chain's CDR3 is CSVVQYQRGTEAFF. The CDR3 DNA follows: TGCAGCGTTGTCCAATATCAAAGGGGCACTGAAGCTTTCTTT.